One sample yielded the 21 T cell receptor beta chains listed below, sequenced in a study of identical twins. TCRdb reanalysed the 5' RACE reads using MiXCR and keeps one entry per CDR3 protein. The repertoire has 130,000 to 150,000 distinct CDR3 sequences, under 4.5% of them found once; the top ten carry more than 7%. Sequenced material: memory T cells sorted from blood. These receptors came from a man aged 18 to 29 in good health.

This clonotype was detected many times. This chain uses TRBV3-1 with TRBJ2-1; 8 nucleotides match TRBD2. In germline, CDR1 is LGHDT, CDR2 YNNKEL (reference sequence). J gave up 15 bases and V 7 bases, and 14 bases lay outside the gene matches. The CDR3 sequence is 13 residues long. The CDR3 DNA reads TGTGCCAGCAAAACCGCTGGTAGCGGGAACCCGTTCTTC. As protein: CASKTAGSGNPFF.

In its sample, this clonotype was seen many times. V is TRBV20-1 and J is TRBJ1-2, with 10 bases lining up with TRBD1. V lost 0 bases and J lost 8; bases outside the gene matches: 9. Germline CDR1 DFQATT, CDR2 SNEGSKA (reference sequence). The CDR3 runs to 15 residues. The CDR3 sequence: CSARDNRDRGWGYTF. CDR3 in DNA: TGCAGTGCTAGAGATAACCGGGACAGGGGATGGGGCTACACCTTC.

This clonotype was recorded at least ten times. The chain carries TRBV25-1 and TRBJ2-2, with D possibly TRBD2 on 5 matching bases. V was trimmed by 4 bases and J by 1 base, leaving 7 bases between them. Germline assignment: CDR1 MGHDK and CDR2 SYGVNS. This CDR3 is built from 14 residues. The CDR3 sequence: CASSGAGNTGELFF. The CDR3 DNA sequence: TGTGCCAGCAGTGGTGCGGGGAACACCGGGGAGCTGTTTTTT.

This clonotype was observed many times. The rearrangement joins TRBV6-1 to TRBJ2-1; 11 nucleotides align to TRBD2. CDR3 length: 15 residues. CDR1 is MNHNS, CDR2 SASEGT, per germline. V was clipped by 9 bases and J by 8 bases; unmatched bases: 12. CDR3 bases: TGTGCCAGACGCAATAGCGGGAGGGTTAATCATGAGCAGTTCTTC. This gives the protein CARRNSGRVNHEQFF.

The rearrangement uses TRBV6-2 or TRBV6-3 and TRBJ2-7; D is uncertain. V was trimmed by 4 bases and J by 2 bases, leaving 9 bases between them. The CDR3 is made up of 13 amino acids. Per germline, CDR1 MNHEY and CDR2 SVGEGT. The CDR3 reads CASSLTATYEQYF. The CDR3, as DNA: TGTGCCAGCAGTTTAACAGCAACCTACGAGCAGTACTTC.

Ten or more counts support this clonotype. CDR3 sequence (DNA): TGTGCCAGCAGCTTAGCGGGCGGAGGATTATCCGTCGCAGATACGCAGTATTTT. Translating gives CASSLAGGGLSVADTQYF. The rearrangement uses TRBV11-1 and TRBJ2-3, with D maybe TRBD2 (5 bases). This CDR3 is 18 amino acids long. Germline V gene lookup returns CDR1 SGHAT and CDR2 FQDESV (reference sequence). Between the trimmed V and J ends, which lost 0 bases and 4 bases, there was a span of 20 bases.

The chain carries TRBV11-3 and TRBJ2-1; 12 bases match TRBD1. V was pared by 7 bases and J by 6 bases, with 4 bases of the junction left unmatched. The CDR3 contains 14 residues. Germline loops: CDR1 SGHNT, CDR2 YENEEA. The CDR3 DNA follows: TGTGCCAGCAACCGGGACAGGGGGCCCAATGAGCAGTTCTTC. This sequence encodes CASNRDRGPNEQFF.

Written as DNA, the CDR3 is TGTGCCAGCAGTTACTCTTCAGCGGGAGCGAACACCGGGGAGCTGTTTTTT. Translation: CASSYSSAGANTGELFF. The chain links TRBV6-5 to TRBJ2-2; 8 bases are shared with TRBD2. CDR1 is MNHEY and CDR2 is SVGAGI in the germline V gene. Trimming at V came to 0 bases and at J to 0 bases, leaving 3 bases not matched to a gene. The CDR3 has 17 amino acids.

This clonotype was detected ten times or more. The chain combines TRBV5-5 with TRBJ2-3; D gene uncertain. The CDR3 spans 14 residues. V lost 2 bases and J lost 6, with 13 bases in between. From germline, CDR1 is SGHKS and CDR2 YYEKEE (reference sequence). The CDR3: CASSLIVISDTQYF. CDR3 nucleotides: TGTGCCAGCAGCTTAATAGTGATTTCGGATACGCAGTATTTT.

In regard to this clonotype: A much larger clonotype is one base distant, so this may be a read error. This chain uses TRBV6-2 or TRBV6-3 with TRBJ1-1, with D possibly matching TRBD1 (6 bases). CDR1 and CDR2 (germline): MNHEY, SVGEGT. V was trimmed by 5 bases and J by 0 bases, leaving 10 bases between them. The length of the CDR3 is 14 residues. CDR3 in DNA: TGTGCCAGCAGTCCCGGACAGTTGAACACTGAAGCTTTCTTT. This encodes CASSPGQLNTEAFF.

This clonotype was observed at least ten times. The CDR3 region has the DNA TGTGCCAGCAGCTTAGGTAGGGGACTTCAGTACTTC. As protein: CASSLGRGLQYF. This rearrangement joins TRBV7-2 to TRBJ2-7, with a possible D match to TRBD2 (6 bases). The germline V gene has CDR1 SGHTA and CDR2 FQGNSA. This CDR3 comprises 12 residues. Trimming left V 1 base short and J 10 bases short, with 11 bases between.

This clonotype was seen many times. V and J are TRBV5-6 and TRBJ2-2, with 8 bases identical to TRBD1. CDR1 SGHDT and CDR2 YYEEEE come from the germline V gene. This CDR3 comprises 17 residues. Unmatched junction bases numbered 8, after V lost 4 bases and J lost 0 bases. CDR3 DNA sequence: TGTGCCAGCAGCCGACGAGGGACAGGCGCGAACACCGGGGAGCTGTTTTTT. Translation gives CASSRRGTGANTGELFF.

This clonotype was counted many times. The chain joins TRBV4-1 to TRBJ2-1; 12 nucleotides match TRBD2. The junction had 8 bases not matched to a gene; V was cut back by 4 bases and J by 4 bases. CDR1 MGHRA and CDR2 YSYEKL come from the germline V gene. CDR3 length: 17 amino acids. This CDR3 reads CASSLILAGGLYNEQFF. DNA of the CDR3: TGCGCCAGCAGCCTGATACTAGCGGGAGGCCTATACAATGAGCAGTTCTTC.

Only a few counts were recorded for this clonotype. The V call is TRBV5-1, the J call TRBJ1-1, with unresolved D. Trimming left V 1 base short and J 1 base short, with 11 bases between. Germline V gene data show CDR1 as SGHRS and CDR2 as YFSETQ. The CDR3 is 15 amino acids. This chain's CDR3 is CASSLQAGWNTEAFF. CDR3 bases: TGCGCCAGCAGCTTGCAGGCAGGCTGGAACACTGAAGCTTTCTTT.

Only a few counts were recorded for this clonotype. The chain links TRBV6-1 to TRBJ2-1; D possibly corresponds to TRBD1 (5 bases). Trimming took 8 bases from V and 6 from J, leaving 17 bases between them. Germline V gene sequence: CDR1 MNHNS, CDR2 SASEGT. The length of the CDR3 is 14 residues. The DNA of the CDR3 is TGTGCCAGCGGGTCTTCTCGACAGACCAATGAGCAGTTCTTC. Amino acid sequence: CASGSSRQTNEQFF.

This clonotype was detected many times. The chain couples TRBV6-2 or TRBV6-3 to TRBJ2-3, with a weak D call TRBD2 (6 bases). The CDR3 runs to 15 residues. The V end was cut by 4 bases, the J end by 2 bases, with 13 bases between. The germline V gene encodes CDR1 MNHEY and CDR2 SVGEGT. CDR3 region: CASSSGLVDTDTQYF. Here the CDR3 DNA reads TGTGCCAGCAGTTCGGGACTTGTCGACACAGATACGCAGTATTTT.

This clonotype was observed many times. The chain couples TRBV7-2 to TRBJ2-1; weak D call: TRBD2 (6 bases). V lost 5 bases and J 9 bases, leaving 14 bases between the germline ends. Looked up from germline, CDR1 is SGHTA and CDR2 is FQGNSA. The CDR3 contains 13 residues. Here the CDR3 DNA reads TGTGCCAGCAGCCTATCTTACGGGGGTGAGCAGTTCTTC. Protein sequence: CASSLSYGGEQFF.

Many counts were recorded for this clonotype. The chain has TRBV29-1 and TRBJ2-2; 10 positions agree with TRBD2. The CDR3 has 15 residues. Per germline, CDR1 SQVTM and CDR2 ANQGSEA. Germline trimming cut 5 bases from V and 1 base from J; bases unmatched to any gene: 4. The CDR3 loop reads CSVPRTSGNTGELFF. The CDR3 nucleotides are TGCAGCGTTCCCCGGACTAGCGGGAACACCGGGGAGCTGTTTTTT.

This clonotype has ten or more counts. This CDR3 reads CSALPGGDGTDTQYF. The CDR3 DNA reads as TGCAGTGCCCTACCCGGCGGGGATGGCACAGATACGCAGTATTTT. This chain joins TRBV20-1 and TRBJ2-3; D may be TRBD2 (6 bases). Germline values: CDR1 DFQATT, CDR2 SNEGSKA (reference sequence). The length of the CDR3 is 15 residues. Trimming stripped 6 bases from V and 1 base from J, with 17 bases between.

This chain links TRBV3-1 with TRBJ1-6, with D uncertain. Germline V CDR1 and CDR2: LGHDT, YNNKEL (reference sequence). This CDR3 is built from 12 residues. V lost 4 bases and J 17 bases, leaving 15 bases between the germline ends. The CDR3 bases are TGTGCCAGCAGCCGAACACCCTGGGATATCCACTTT. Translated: CASSRTPWDIHF.

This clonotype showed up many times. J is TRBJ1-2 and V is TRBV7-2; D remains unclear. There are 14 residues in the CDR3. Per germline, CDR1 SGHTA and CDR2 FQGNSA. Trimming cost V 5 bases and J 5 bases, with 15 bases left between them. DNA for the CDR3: TGTGCCAGCAGCCCGCCCGCTAGTACTTATGGCTACACCTTC. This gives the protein CASSPPASTYGYTF.